A single sample gave rise to the 24 T cell receptor beta chains below, sequenced in a study of blood T cell repertoires in COVID-19 (dated by TCRdb to the early 2020s). Receptor amplification or capture employed the immunoSEQ multiplex PCR assay. TCRdb mirrors the immuneACCESS table, restricted to in-frame sequences. Some clones are absent from its copies; in checked studies, under half trace to an unresolved V gene, and the reason for the others is unknown. In all, the sample holds approximately 400,000 clones, and 85% to 90% of those were seen once. Clones ranked in the top ten supply less than 1.5% of the sample. The sequenced sample was PBMCs or T cells enriched from blood (not recorded which). The receptors here all came from a woman under 30 who had recovered from COVID-19.

This clone occurred a few times. This chain uses TRBV29-1 with TRBJ1-2; 7 bases map to TRBD1. The CDR3 is made up of 12 amino acids. The V gene's germline CDR1 is SQVTM and CDR2 ANQGSEA. Unmatched junction bases numbered 3, after V lost 7 bases and J lost 1 base. CDR3 in DNA: TGCAGCGGCCGGGACAGTAACTATGGCTACACCTTC. Encoded protein: CSGRDSNYGYTF.

This sequence joins TRBV5-1 and TRBJ2-2, with D possibly TRBD1 on 6 matching bases. Trimming pared 2 bases from V and 11 bases from J, leaving 13 bases between. The CDR3 contains 13 residues. Germline V gene lookup returns CDR1 SGHRS and CDR2 YFSETQ. CDR3 nucleotide sequence: TGCGCCAGCAGCTTATCGGACAGATCTGAGCTGTTTTTT. This gives the protein CASSLSDRSELFF.

J is TRBJ2-7 and V is TRBV7-6, with a tentative D call TRBD2 (5 bases). The germline CDR1 and CDR2 sequences are SGHVS and FNYEAQ. There are 16 residues in the CDR3. V lost 1 base and J lost 7, with 20 bases in between. The CDR3 sequence: CASSLVFEHQRSEQYF. The CDR3 DNA reads as TGTGCCAGCAGCTTAGTATTTGAACACCAGCGGAGTGAGCAGTACTTC.

This clone was counted once. The chain is built from TRBV3-1 (or the pseudogene TRBV3-2) and TRBJ2-7; 12 bases are shared with TRBD1. The CDR3 covers 16 residues. V lost 3 bases, J lost 6 bases, and 9 bases stayed unmatched. Germline loops: CDR1 LGHDT, CDR2 YNNKEL (reference sequence). The CDR3 loop reads CASSHSAGTGGTEQYF. The CDR3 bases are TGTGCCAGCAGCCACTCAGCCGGGACAGGGGGCACCGAGCAGTACTTC.

The count of this clone is one. J is TRBJ1-2 and V is TRBV5-8, with TRBD1 identical over 9 bases. V was pared by 4 bases and J by 5 bases, with 6 bases of the junction left unmatched. The CDR3 is made up of 14 amino acids. Per germline, CDR1 SGHTS and CDR2 YDEGEE. CDR3 in DNA: TGTGCCAGCAGCCTGGACGACAGGGGGTATGGCTACACCTTC. It encodes CASSLDDRGYGYTF. Looking up the rest from reference TRBV5-8 and TRBJ1-2 gives the full variable domain: EAGVTQSPTHLIKTRGQQATLRCSPISGHTSVYWYQQALGLGLQFLLWYDEGEERNRGNFPPRFSGRQFPNYSSELNVNALELEDSALYLCASSLDDRGYGYTFGSGTRLTVV.

This chain joins TRBV30 and TRBJ1-1; perhaps TRBD1 as D (5 bases). The germline V and J ends were trimmed by 5 bases and 1 base, with 8 bases remaining between them. The germline CDR1 and CDR2 sequences are GTSNPN and SVGIG (reference sequence). The CDR3 is made up of 12 amino acids. The CDR3 nucleotides read TGTGCCTGGGGGGCCTCGAACACTGAAGCTTTCTTT. Translation gives CAWGASNTEAFF. The entire variable domain, with the rest obtained from reference TRBV30 and TRBJ1-1, is as follows: SQTIHQWPATLVQPVGSPLSLECTVEGTSNPNLYWYRQAAGRGLQLLFYSVGIGQISSEVPQNLSASRPQDRQFILSSKKLLLSDSGFYLCAWGASNTEAFFGQGTRLTVV.

The chain links TRBV20-1 to TRBJ1-4; a possible D gene is TRBD1 (6 bases). The V end was cut by 6 bases, the J end by 13 bases, with 15 bases between. The germline V gene encodes CDR1 DFQATT and CDR2 SNEGSKA (reference sequence). CDR3 length equals 11 residues. The CDR3 DNA reads as TGCAGTGCCCACAAAGGGGGTGTACTGTTTTTT. This gives the protein CSAHKGGVLFF.

The chain combines TRBV11-2 with TRBJ2-1; D gene unclear. CDR1 and CDR2 (germline): SGHAT, FQNNGV. The CDR3 extends over 13 amino acids. Between the trimmed V and J ends, which lost 1 base and 2 bases, there was a span of 3 bases. CDR3 sequence: CASSLVTYNEQFF. The CDR3 bases are TGTGCCAGCAGCTTAGTAACCTACAATGAGCAGTTCTTC.

CDR3 protein: CASSSGLAGASYEQYF. The CDR3 coding sequence is TGTGCCAGCAGTTCAGGACTAGCGGGGGCCTCCTACGAGCAGTACTTC. The chain employs TRBV6-2 or TRBV6-3 and TRBJ2-7, with 13 bases aligning to TRBD2. Germline CDR1 is MNHEY and CDR2 is SVGEGT. Unmatched junction bases numbered 3, after V lost 4 bases and J lost 0 bases. The CDR3 covers 16 residues.

For this clone: Other DNA sequences in the same sample also yield this CDR3. The rearrangement joins TRBV5-4 to TRBJ1-1, with no clear D. V shed 2 bases and J shed 5 bases, with 7 bases lying between them. Germline CDR1 and CDR2: SGHNT and YYREEE (reference sequence). This CDR3 has 12 amino acids. DNA for the CDR3: TGTGCCAGCAGCTTCGGGGATACTGAAGCTTTCTTT. Its translation is CASSFGDTEAFF.

The chain carries TRBV5-1 and TRBJ1-1, with 8 bases matching TRBD1. CDR1 SGHRS and CDR2 YFSETQ come from the germline V gene. The CDR3 is made up of 16 amino acids. Germline trimming cut 0 bases from V and 1 base from J; bases unmatched to any gene: 5. The CDR3 spells CASSLVSGQGNTEAFF. DNA for the CDR3: TGCGCCAGCAGCTTGGTGAGCGGACAGGGGAACACTGAAGCTTTCTTT.

This chain links TRBV6-1 with TRBJ2-1; 12 bases are a match to TRBD2. Looked up from germline, CDR1 is MNHNS and CDR2 is SASEGT. Germline trimming cut 6 bases from V and 7 bases from J; bases unmatched to any gene: 10. The CDR3 has 16 residues. In DNA, the CDR3 is TGTGCCAGCAGCGAATCTCGACTAGCGGGGGATAATGAGCAGTTCTTC. It is translated as CASSESRLAGDNEQFF.

The genes are TRBV7-9 and TRBJ1-2, with TRBD1 as a possible D gene (6 bases). The CDR3 sequence is 17 residues long. Germline CDR1 reads SEHNR; CDR2 reads FQNEAQ (reference sequence). V lost 5 bases and J lost 2, with 21 bases in between. The CDR3 DNA is TGTGCCAGCAGCGATAACTTCCAGGGGCTCAGAAACTATGGCTACACCTTC. This codes for CASSDNFQGLRNYGYTF.

The J gene is TRBJ1-2, the V gene TRBV6-9, with 7 bases fitting TRBD1. The germline V gene encodes CDR1 MNHGY and CDR2 SVAAGI. V lost 10 bases and J lost 3; bases outside the gene matches: 20. The CDR3 length is 17 residues. The CDR3 DNA sequence: TGTGCCACTCAAATCTCGGGACAGCCCCCGCGCGACTATGGCTACACCTTC. It codes for CATQISGQPPRDYGYTF.

The chain links TRBV19 to TRBJ1-4; 7 nucleotides match TRBD1. CDR1 and CDR2 from the germline V gene are LNHDA and SQIVND (reference sequence). This CDR3 has 16 amino acids. After removal of 1 base from V and 6 bases from J, the junction contained 8 bases not matched to a gene. This CDR3 reads CASSIARDSVDEKLFF. The CDR3 DNA reads as TGTGCCAGTAGTATAGCGAGGGACAGCGTGGATGAAAAACTGTTTTTT.

This clone was detected a few times. The chain joins TRBV7-2 to TRBJ2-2; TRBD1 aligns across 7 bases. The length of the CDR3 is 16 residues. Germline CDR1 is SGHTA and CDR2 is FQGNSA. V shed 3 bases, J shed 4 bases, and the junction held 8 bases outside the gene matches. In DNA form, the CDR3 reads TGTGCCAGCAGCTTTGTCCGGGACAGACGCACCGGGGAGCTGTTTTTT. Translated, it gives CASSFVRDRRTGELFF.

The V call is TRBV5-6, the J call TRBJ2-7; 7 positions agree with TRBD1. CDR3 length: 15 residues. With 4 bases clipped from V and 2 bases from J, the junction kept 9 bases outside the gene matches. Germline loops: CDR1 SGHDT, CDR2 YYEEEE. In nucleotides, the CDR3 is TGTGCCAGCAGCCCATGGGGGACAGCGGCCTACGAGCAGTACTTC. Its protein product is CASSPWGTAAYEQYF.

The chain recombines TRBV18 with TRBJ1-1; D may be TRBD1 (5 bases). Trimming stripped 1 base from V and 7 bases from J, with 10 bases between. CDR3 length: 13 amino acids. CDR1 is KGHSH and CDR2 is LQKENI in the germline V gene. The CDR3 loop is CASSPLGQDEAFF. CDR3 DNA: TGTGCCAGCTCACCACTTGGACAAGATGAAGCTTTCTTT.

This chain connects TRBV10-3 to TRBJ2-7; 12 bases align to TRBD1. The J segment lost 8 bases and the V segment lost 4 bases, leaving 9 bases of the junction unmatched. The CDR3 is 15 residues long. The germline gives CDR1 ENHRY, CDR2 SYGVKD. The CDR3 sequence: CAISVVPGTGGQQYF. The DNA of the CDR3 is TGTGCCATCAGTGTAGTTCCCGGGACAGGGGGCCAGCAGTACTTC.

This chain connects TRBV6-5 to TRBJ1-5; D is uncertain. Per germline, CDR1 MNHEY and CDR2 SVGAGI. The V gene lost 6 bases and the J gene lost 2 bases, with 11 bases spanning the gap. CDR3 length: 14 residues. CDR3 protein: CASSPVGGNQPQHF. CDR3 coding DNA: TGTGCCAGCAGCCCAGTCGGAGGCAATCAGCCCCAGCATTTT.

V usage is TRBV18 and J usage is TRBJ2-7; D perhaps matches TRBD1 (6 bases). CDR3 length: 15 amino acids. Germline CDR1 and CDR2: KGHSH and LQKENI. Trimming removed 0 bases at V and 6 bases at J, with 15 bases between. This chain's CDR3 is CASSPPVTGSGEQYF. CDR3 nucleotide sequence: TGTGCCAGCTCACCACCGGTCACAGGGAGTGGCGAGCAGTACTTC. Full variable domain (outside the CDR3, taken from reference TRBV18 and TRBJ2-7): NAGVMQNPRHLVRRRGQEARLRCSPMKGHSHVYWYRQLPEEGLKFMVYLQKENIIDESGMPKERFSAEFPKEGPSILRIQQVVRGDSAAYFCASSPPVTGSGEQYFGPGTRLTVT.

As concerns this clone: Other DNA sequences in this sample translate to the same CDR3. The rearrangement uses TRBV2 and TRBJ1-4; 11 bases match TRBD1. V shed 4 bases and J 8 bases; nucleotides not matched to a gene: 0. This CDR3 comprises 13 residues. Germline values: CDR1 SNHLY, CDR2 FYNNEI. CDR3 in amino acids: CASSGTGGEKLFF. DNA for the CDR3: TGTGCCAGCAGTGGGACAGGGGGCGAAAAACTGTTTTTT.

A single count supports this clone. The rearrangement links TRBV20-1 to TRBJ1-1; D might be TRBD1 (5 bases). The CDR3 sequence is 10 residues long. CDR1 and CDR2 (germline): DFQATT, SNEGSKA (reference sequence). The V end lost 6 bases, the J end lost 7 bases, and 9 bases lay between the germline ends. DNA for the CDR3: TGCAGTGCCAAAGGGGTTGAAGCTTTCTTT. Residues: CSAKGVEAFF.

The chain uses TRBV29-1 and TRBJ1-4; TRBD1 matches 7 bases. The junction had 10 bases not matched to a gene; V was cut back by 7 bases and J by 5 bases. From germline, CDR1 is SQVTM and CDR2 ANQGSEA. This CDR3 contains 14 residues. This CDR3 is CSAQLGTVNEKLFF. CDR3 coding DNA: TGCAGCGCCCAATTAGGGACAGTGAATGAAAAACTGTTTTTT.